This TCR beta chain was identified in a study of graft-versus-host responses after intestinal transplantation. As for the study in general: Recipients obtained multivisceral, liver-intestinal, or isolated intestinal transplants. All recipients were given anti-thymocyte globulin induction, and tacrolimus and steroids were then administered for 2 to 4 years.

The method was immunoSEQ multiplex PCR; TCRdb's version includes in-frame clones alone and lacks a portion of them. The top ten hold 15% to 20% of the sample, which has about 97,000 clones, approximately 92% seen once. Here the sequenced sample was PBMCs, taken about 460 days after intestinal transplant. This clonotype was sampled from a human patient who received an intestinal transplant, so some T cells may come from the graft donor.

CDR3 protein: CASSGTGAWGYTF. CDR3 bases: TGTGCCAGCAGTGGAACGGGGGCATGGGGCTACACCTTC. The V and J genes are TRBV7-9 and TRBJ1-2; the D gene is possibly TRBD1 (6 bases). This CDR3 comprises 13 residues. V lost 6 bases, J lost 8 bases, and 16 bases lay in between. Germline V gives CDR1 SEHNR, CDR2 FQNEAQ (reference sequence).